This entry describes one T cell receptor beta chain. The antigen is not known. Libraries of naive CD8 T cells were made from roughly 18,000 to 920,000 sorted cells. They used 10%, 30% or 50% RNA. Naive CD8 T cells underwent sorting with the CD8+CD4-CCR7+CD45RA+ definition. This entry is derived from a study of molecular identifiers for immune sequencing clone quantification. TCRdb processed the PCR reads anew with MiXCR; each CDR3 protein has one entry. Among around 89,000 distinct CDR3 sequences listed, around 19% were seen once. General study findings and limits: Clones above 20 RNA copies held over 97% of effector molecules, under 1% in naive cells.

Trimming removed 0 bases at V and 2 bases at J, with 8 bases between. The germline gives CDR1 LGHNA, CDR2 YSLEER. This CDR3 comprises 14 residues. This receptor was identified in a human donor in good health. Some libraries in this study had Jurkat cell RNA spiked in. Sequenced: naive CD8+ T cells from blood, with Jurkat cell RNA spiked in. Subset defined: FACS-sorted CD8+CD4-CCR7+CD45RA+ naive T cells. V usage is TRBV4-3 and J usage is TRBJ2-7; D is uncertain. The CDR3 loop reads CASSQERHTYEQYF. As DNA, the CDR3 is TGCGCCAGCAGCCAAGAAAGACATACCTACGAGCAGTACTTC.